The sample holds one count of the clone carrying this T cell receptor (beta chain). The CDR3 runs 13 residues. Trimming removed 4 bases from V and 4 bases from J, with 7 bases in between. Germline CDR1 and CDR2: ENHRY and SYGVKD. The data derive from a study of T cell changes during pregnancy in multiple sclerosis. This table comes from immunoSEQ multiplex PCR, and its TCRdb copy is limited to in-frame clones, with some not included. The sample has tens of thousands of clones, about 91% seen once. Here the sequenced sample was CD4+ T cells from peripheral blood mononuclear cells, taken after pregnancy. This TCR was recovered from a female donor with multiple sclerosis, enrolled in a pregnancy study. The gene calls are TRBV10-3 and TRBJ1-4, with a tentative D call TRBD1 (5 bases). This chain's CDR3 is CAISGQNNEKLFF. The CDR3 DNA follows: TGTGCCATCAGTGGACAGAATAATGAAAAACTGTTTTTT.